This T cell receptor (beta chain) was sequenced during a study of T cell repertoires in cytomegalovirus infection (dated 2019 in TCRdb). The study in broad terms: The HLA type of each donor mattered for the analysis, because public TCR beta signatures pointed to carriage of CMV infection along with the matching HLA type. What the study reported, not specific to this receptor: In the ex vivo response, HLA-C-restricted CMV-specific TCR beta clonotypes were dominant, and in two of eight donors the single most frequent clonotype came from this HLA-C-restricted group. In both this cohort and an independent roughly 330-donor cohort, the cumulative frequency of public TCR beta family members distinguished carriers of CMV infection plus the relevant HLA type.

Sequencing used an Illumina HiSeq 1500. TCRdb trimmed the raw reads at Q25, called clones with MiXCR and kept productive beta chains. CDR3 protein duplicates are merged, each entry listing the most common genes and DNA. Recorded for this sample are approximately 700,000 distinct CDR3 sequences; about 40% of them occurred a single time. The ten largest clones add up to 2.8% of the sample. With regard to this clonotype: Its antigen remains undetermined. Per-base quality was not reported, and no clone a single base away is much larger than it.

The CDR3 starts with the cysteine, ends with the phenylalanine, and has 16 residues. The retained sequence is limited to the CDR3, 48 bases, with the frame set at the first base. V drops 3 bases and J drops 5 bases, leaving 17 bases in between. The CDR1 and CDR2 encoded by the germline V gene (reference sequence) are MNHEY and SMNVEV. Recombination joined TRBV27 with TRBJ1-5, with the D gene not clear enough to name. Sequencing was performed on PBMCs. This clonotype originated in a human donor in good health (CMV status not recorded). Some clones in this sample may be carry-over from other donors' samples. The DNA reads TGTGCCAGCAGTTTTTTGGTTAGTGGGTGCTATCAGCCCCAGCATTTT. Translated, this gives CASSFLVSGCYQPQHF.